This T cell receptor beta chain comes out of a study of blood T cell repertoires in COVID-19. Study details: Sources were T cells, B-cell-depleted T cells, or PBMCs; the material itself was cDNA or gDNA.

The CDR3 covers 15 residues. Germline values: CDR1 MGHRA, CDR2 YSYEKL. V lost 0 bases to trimming and J lost 5 bases, with 11 bases between them. In the authors' workflow: Nucleated cell counts were estimated from reference gene primer amplification. The method was immunoSEQ multiplex PCR; TCRdb's version includes in-frame clones alone and lacks a portion of them. V and J calls and clone size are copied from that table; D and trimming were computed from the DNA. The top ten clones hold around 4.4% of a sample with roughly 230,000 clones, approximately 84% of them seen once. This chain connects TRBV4-1 to TRBJ1-5, with D tentatively TRBD1 (6 bases). The clonotype originates from a middle-aged man with active or convalescent COVID-19. The sequenced sample consisted of peripheral blood. The CDR3 coding sequence is TGCGCCAGCAGCCAAGAATGGGACAATTATCAGCCCCAGCATTTT. This encodes CASSQEWDNYQPQHF.